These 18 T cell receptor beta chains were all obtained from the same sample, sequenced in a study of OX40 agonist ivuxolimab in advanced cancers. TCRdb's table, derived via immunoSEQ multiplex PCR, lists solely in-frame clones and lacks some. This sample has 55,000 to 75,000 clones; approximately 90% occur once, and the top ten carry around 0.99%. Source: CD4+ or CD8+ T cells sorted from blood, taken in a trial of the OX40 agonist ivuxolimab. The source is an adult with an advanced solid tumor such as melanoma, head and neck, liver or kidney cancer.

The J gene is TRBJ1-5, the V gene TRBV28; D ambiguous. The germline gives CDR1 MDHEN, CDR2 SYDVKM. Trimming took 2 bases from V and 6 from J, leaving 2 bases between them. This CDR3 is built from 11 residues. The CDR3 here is CASSLRQPQHF. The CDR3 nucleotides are TGTGCCAGCAGTTTACGTCAGCCCCAGCATTTT.

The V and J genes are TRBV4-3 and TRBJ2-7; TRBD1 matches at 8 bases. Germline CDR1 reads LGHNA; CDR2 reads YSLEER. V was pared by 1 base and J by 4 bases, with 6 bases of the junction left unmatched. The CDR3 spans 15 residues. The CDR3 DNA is TGCGCCAGCAGCCAAGCCCGGGACAGGCCTTACGAGCAGTACTTC. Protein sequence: CASSQARDRPYEQYF.

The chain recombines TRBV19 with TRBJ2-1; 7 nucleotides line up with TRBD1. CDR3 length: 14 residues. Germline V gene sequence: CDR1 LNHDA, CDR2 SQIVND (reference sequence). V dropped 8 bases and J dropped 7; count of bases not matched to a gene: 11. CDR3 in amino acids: CASHDRDVWNEQFF. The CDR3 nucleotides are TGTGCCAGTCACGACAGGGACGTTTGGAATGAGCAGTTCTTC.

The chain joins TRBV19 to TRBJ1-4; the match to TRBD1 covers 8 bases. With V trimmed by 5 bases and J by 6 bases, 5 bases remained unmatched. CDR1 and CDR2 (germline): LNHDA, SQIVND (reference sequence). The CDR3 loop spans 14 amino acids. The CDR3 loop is CASSYGTGHEKLFF. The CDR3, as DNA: TGTGCCAGTAGTTACGGGACAGGTCATGAAAAACTGTTTTTT.

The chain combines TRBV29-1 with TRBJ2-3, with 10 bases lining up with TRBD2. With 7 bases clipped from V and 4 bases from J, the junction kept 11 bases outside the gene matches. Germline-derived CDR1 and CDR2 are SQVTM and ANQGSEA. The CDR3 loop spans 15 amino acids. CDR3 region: CSADRPSGSPDTQYF. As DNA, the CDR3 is TGCAGCGCCGATCGGCCTAGCGGGAGCCCAGATACGCAGTATTTT.

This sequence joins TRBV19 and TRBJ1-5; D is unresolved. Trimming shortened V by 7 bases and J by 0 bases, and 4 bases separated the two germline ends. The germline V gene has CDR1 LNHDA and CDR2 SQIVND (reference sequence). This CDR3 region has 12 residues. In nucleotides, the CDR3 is TGTGCCAGTAAAGATAGCAATCAGCCCCAGCATTTT. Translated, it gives CASKDSNQPQHF.

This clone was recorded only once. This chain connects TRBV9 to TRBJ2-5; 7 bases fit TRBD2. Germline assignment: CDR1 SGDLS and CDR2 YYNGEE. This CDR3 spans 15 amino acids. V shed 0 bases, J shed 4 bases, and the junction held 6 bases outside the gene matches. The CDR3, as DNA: TGTGCCAGCAGCGTAGAGCGGGGTCTTGGAGAGACCCAGTACTTC. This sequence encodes CASSVERGLGETQYF.

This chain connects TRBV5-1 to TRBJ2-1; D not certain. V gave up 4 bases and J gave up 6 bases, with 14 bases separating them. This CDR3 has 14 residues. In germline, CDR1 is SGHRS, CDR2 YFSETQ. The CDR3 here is CASSAKSTVNEQFF. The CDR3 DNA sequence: TGCGCCAGCAGCGCCAAAAGTACCGTCAATGAGCAGTTCTTC. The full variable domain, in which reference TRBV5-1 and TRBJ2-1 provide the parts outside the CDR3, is KAGVTQTPRYLIKTRGQQVTLSCSPISGHRSVSWYQQTPGQGLQFLFEYFSETQRNKGNFPGRFSGRQFSNSRSEMNVSTLELGDSALYLCASSAKSTVNEQFFGPGTRLTVL.

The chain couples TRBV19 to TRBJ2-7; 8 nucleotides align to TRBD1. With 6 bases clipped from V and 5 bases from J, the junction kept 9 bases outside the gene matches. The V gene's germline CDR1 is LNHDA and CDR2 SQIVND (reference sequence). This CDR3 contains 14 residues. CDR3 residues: CASRPGTGGDEQYF. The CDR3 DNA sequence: TGTGCCAGTAGGCCCGGGACAGGAGGAGACGAGCAGTACTTC.

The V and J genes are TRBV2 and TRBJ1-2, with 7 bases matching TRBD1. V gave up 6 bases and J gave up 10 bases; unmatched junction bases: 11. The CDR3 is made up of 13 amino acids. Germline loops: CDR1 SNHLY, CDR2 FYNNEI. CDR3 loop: CASSETGKEDYTF. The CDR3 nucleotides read TGTGCCAGCAGCGAGACAGGGAAGGAGGACTACACCTTC.

The CDR3 spells CASRRPGGGQETQYF. The CDR3 DNA reads as TGTGCCAGCAGGCGACCTGGCGGGGGACAAGAGACCCAGTACTTC. The V gene is TRBV7-9, the J gene TRBJ2-5, with 7 bases fitting TRBD2. The trim removed 6 bases at V and 2 bases at J, leaving 9 bases unmatched. Germline-derived CDR1 and CDR2 are SEHNR and FQNEAQ (reference sequence). The CDR3 sequence is 15 residues long.

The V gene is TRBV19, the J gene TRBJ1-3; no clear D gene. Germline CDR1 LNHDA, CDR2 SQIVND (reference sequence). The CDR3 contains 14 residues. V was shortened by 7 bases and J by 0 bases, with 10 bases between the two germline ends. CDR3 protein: CASKGADSGNTIYF. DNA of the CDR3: TGTGCCAGTAAGGGAGCTGACTCTGGAAACACCATATATTTT.

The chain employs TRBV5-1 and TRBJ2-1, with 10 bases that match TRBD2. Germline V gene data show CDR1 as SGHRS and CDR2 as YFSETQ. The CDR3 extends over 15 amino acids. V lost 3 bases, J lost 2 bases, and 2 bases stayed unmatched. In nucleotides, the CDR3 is TGCGCCAGCAGCTCGGGACTAGCGACCTACAATGAGCAGTTCTTC. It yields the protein CASSSGLATYNEQFF.

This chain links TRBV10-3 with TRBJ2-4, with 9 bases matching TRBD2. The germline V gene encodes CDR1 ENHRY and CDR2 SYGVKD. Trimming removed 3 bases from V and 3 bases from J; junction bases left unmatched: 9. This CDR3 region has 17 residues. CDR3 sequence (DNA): TGTGCCATCAGTGATTTTAGCGGGGGCGGGGGCAAAAACATTCAGTACTTC. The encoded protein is CAISDFSGGGGKNIQYF.

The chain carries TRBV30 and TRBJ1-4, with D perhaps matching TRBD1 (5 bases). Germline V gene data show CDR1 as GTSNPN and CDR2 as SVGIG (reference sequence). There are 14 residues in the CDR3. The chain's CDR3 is CACSSGPTNEKLFF. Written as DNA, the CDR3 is TGTGCTTGTTCGTCGGGGCCAACTAATGAAAAACTGTTTTTT.

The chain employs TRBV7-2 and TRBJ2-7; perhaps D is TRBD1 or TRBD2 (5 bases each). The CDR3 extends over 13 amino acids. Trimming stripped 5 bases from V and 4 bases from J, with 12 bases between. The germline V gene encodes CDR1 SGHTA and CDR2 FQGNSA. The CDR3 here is CASSRGPSYEQYF. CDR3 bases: TGTGCCAGCAGCCGGGGACCGAGTTACGAGCAGTACTTC.

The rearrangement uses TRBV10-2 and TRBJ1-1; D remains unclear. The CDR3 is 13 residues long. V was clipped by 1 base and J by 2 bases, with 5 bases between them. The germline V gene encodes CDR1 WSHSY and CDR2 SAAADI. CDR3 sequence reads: CASSEYGNTEAFF. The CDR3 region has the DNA TGCGCCAGCAGTGAGTACGGAAACACTGAAGCTTTCTTT.

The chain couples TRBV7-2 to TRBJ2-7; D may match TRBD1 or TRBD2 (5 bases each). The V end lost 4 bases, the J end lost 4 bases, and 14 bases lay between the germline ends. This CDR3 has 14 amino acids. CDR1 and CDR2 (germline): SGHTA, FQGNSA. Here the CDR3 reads CASSYSGPPYEQYF. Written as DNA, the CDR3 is TGTGCCAGCAGCTACTCGGGACCACCTTACGAGCAGTACTTC.